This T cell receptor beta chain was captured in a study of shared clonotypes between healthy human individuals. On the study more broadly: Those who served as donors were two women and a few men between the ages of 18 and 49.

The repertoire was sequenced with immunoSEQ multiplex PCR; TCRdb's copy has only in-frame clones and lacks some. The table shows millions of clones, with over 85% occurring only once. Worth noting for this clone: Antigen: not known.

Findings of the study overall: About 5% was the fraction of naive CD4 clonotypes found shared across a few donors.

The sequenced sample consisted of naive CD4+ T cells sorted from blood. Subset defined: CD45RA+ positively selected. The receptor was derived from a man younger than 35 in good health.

CDR3 coding DNA: TGTGCCAACACTGAGCGGGAGGGCCTCACCGGGGAGCTGTTTTTT. Protein product: CANTEREGLTGELFF. The J gene is TRBJ2-2, the V gene TRBV7-9; 10 nucleotides match TRBD2. Germline V gives CDR1 SEHNR, CDR2 FQNEAQ (reference sequence). The CDR3 has 15 residues. The ends lost 10 bases at V and 4 bases at J; junction bases unmatched: 9.